Following are 13 T cell receptor beta chains from one sample sequenced in a study of tumor-infiltrating lymphocytes in oesophageal squamous cell carcinoma. TCRdb reanalysed the PCR reads using MiXCR and keeps one entry per CDR3 protein. The sample lists 18,000 or so distinct CDR3 sequences, around two fifths occurring once. Sample: normal esophageal tissue next to the tumor. Receptors originate from a female donor with esophageal squamous cell carcinoma.

The rearrangement joins TRBV7-9 to TRBJ2-7; no clear D. The CDR3 totals 12 residues. Trimming removed 3 bases at V and 2 bases at J, with 5 bases between. Germline CDR1 SEHNR, CDR2 FQNEAQ (reference sequence). CDR3 protein: CASSFKAYEQYF. In DNA form, the CDR3 reads TGTGCCAGCAGCTTTAAAGCCTACGAGCAGTACTTC.

For this clonotype: It is likely a read error, because the conserved phenylalanine at the end of the CDR3 is missing. Because the CDR3's place on the DNA is in doubt, the DNA is left out and the CDR3 is given as listed by TCRdb. CDR3 region: CASSLGPGNYEQYFGS. This chain links TRBV7-2 with TRBJ2-7; the table calls TRBD1, which could not be checked here. Germline CDR1 and CDR2: SGHTA and FQGNSA. The CDR3 spans 16 amino acids, including both terminal residues.

This clonotype is categorized as medium-sized. V usage is TRBV7-9 and J usage is TRBJ1-3; 8 bases fit TRBD1. Trimming took 1 base from V and 4 from J; bases not matched to a gene: 12. CDR1 and CDR2 (germline): SEHNR, FQNEAQ (reference sequence). This CDR3 has 18 amino acids. The CDR3 DNA is TGTGCCAGCAGCTTAGTCGGGACAGGAATCTTATCCGGAAACACCATATATTTT. It yields the protein CASSLVGTGILSGNTIYF.

This clonotype was seen repeatedly, ten times or more. This chain connects TRBV11-1 to TRBJ1-1; TRBD1 matches 11 bases. The CDR3 is 15 residues long. J was trimmed by 4 bases and V by 5 bases; bases with no gene match: 6. Germline V gene data show CDR1 as SGHAT and CDR2 as FQDESV (reference sequence). CDR3 protein: CASSRKGQGGTEAFF. The CDR3 DNA follows: TGTGCCAGCAGCCGTAAGGGACAGGGGGGCACTGAAGCTTTCTTT.

This clonotype was counted a few times. One base away lies a much larger clone, so this may be a sequencing read error. V gene TRBV5-1 combines with J gene TRBJ2-1, with 7 positions matching TRBD2. V trimming: 2 bases; J trimming: 10 bases; junction bases outside the gene matches: 12. The germline CDR1 and CDR2 sequences are SGHRS and YFSETQ. This CDR3 comprises 15 residues. CDR3 residues: CASSLSGLAVGEQFF. In DNA form, the CDR3 reads TGCGCCAGCAGCTTATCAGGGCTAGCGGTTGGGGAGCAGTTCTTC. Full variable domain (rest looked up from reference TRBV5-1 and TRBJ2-1): KAGVTQTPRYLIKTRGQQVTLSCSPISGHRSVSWYQQTPGQGLQFLFEYFSETQRNKGNFPGRFSGRQFSNSRSEMNVSTLELGDSALYLCASSLSGLAVGEQFFGPGTRLTVL.

As to this clonotype: Given the absence of the conserved phenylalanine or tryptophan at the CDR3 end, a read error is likely. It is unclear where the CDR3 begins or ends on the DNA, so no DNA is shown, and the CDR3 is as TCRdb lists it. The rearrangement uses TRBV7-4 and TRBJ2-6; the DNA was not used to check the table's D call, TRBD2. The CDR3 adds up to 17 amino acids, both ends counted. Germline lookup yields CDR1 SGHVT and CDR2 SQSDAQ. CDR3 sequence reads: CASSPARALNYGYTFGS.

This clonotype was recorded at least ten times. The chain combines TRBV25-1 with TRBJ1-6; 8 positions agree with TRBD1. The trim removed 6 bases at V and 14 bases at J, leaving 12 bases unmatched. CDR1 is MGHDK and CDR2 is SYGVNS in the germline V gene. The CDR3 runs to 14 residues. CDR3 coding DNA: TGTGCCAGCAGAGGGACAGGCCAAAGGACGACCCTCCACTTT. It is translated as CASRGTGQRTTLHF. The full variable domain, in which reference TRBV25-1 and TRBJ1-6 provide the parts outside the CDR3, is EADIYQTPRYLVIGTGKKITLECSQTMGHDKMYWYQQDPGMELHLIHYSYGVNSTEKGDLSSESTVSRIRTEHFPLTLESARPSHTSQYLCASRGTGQRTTLHFGNGTRLTVT.

The chain has TRBV12-3 or TRBV12-4 and TRBJ2-5; 7 bases are shared with TRBD2. The DNA end favors TRBJ2-1, so the J call may be wrong. This CDR3 region has 16 residues. The CDR3 loop reads CASSLVGAGANNEQFF. The DNA for the CDR3 is TGTGCCAGCAGTTTAGTTGGCGCGGGAGCTAACAATGAGCAGTTCTTC.

This clonotype was detected ten times or more. CDR3 sequence: CASSKSQDGVYGYTF. In DNA form, the CDR3 reads TGTGCCAGCAGTAAATCGCAGGACGGAGTCTATGGCTACACCTTC. The V and J genes are TRBV6-1 and TRBJ1-2; D remains ambiguous. CDR1 is MNHNS and CDR2 is SASEGT in the germline V gene. The CDR3 has 15 residues. Trimming shortened V by 5 bases and J by 4 bases, and 17 bases separated the two germline ends.

This clonotype was counted many times. A much larger clone is a single base away; this may be a read error. This chain joins TRBV6-1 and TRBJ2-4, with D perhaps matching TRBD1 (5 bases). V was clipped by 3 bases and J by 13 bases, with 10 bases between them. Germline CDR1 and CDR2: MNHNS and SASEGT. This CDR3 is built from 11 residues. This chain's CDR3 is CASSEGHRQYF. As DNA, the CDR3 is TGTGCCAGCAGTGAGGGGCATCGACAGTACTTC.

The chain employs TRBV23-1 and TRBJ1-4; perhaps TRBD1 as D (6 bases). TRBV23-1 is classed as an ORF, of uncertain function. The CDR3 runs 16 residues. V dropped 8 bases and J dropped 0 bases, with 16 bases sitting between them. The CDR3 loop is CASESGGVATNEKLFF. In DNA, the CDR3 is TGCGCCAGCGAGTCGGGGGGCGTTGCAACTAATGAAAAACTGTTTTTT.

This clonotype was seen only a few times. CDR3 DNA: TGTGCCACCAGCGGGCCAGCGGGGCCCTCCTACGAGCAGTACTTC. Its protein product is CATSGPAGPSYEQYF. The chain combines TRBV10-3 with TRBJ2-4, with TRBD2 matching 7 bases. Near its end, the DNA agrees better with TRBJ2-7, so the J call may be wrong. CDR3 length equals 15 residues. CDR1 is ENHRY and CDR2 is SYGVKD in the germline V gene.

This clonotype was counted at least ten times. The V call is TRBV5-4, the J call TRBJ2-1; TRBD2 agrees at 11 bases. Unmatched junction bases numbered 7, after V lost 4 bases and J lost 4 bases. The CDR3 spans 16 residues. Looked up from germline, CDR1 is SGHNT and CDR2 is YYREEE (reference sequence). The CDR3: CASSVSSGRTYNEQFF. As DNA, the CDR3 is TGTGCCAGCAGCGTATCTAGCGGGAGGACATACAATGAGCAGTTCTTC.